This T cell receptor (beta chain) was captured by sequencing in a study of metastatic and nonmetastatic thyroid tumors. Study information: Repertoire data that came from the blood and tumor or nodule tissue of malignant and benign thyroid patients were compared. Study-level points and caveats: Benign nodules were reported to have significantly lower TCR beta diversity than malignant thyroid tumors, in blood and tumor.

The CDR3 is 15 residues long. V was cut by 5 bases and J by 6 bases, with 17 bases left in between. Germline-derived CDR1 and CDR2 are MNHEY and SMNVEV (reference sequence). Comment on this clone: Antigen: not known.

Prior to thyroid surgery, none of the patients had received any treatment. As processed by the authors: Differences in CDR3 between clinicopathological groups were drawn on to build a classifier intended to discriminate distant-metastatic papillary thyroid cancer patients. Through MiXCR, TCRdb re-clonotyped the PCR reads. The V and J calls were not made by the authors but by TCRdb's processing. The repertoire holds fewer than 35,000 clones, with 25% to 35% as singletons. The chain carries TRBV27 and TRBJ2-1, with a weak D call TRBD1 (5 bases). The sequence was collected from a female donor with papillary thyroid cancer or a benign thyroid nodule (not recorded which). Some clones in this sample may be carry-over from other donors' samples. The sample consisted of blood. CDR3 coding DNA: TGTGCCAGCAGTCCCCAGGGTGGTGGAAGCAATGAGCAGTTCTTC. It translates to CASSPQGGGSNEQFF.